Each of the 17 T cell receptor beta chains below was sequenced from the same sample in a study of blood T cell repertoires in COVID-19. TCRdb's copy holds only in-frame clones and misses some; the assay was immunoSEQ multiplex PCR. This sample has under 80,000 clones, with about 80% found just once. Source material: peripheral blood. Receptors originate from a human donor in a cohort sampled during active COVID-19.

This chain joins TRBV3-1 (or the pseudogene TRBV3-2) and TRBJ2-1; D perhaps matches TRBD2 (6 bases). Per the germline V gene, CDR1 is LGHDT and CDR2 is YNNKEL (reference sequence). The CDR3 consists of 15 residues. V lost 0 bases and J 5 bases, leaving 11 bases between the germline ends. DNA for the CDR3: TGTGCCAGCAGCCAAGAAGGGACTTTAAACAATGAGCAGTTCTTC. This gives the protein CASSQEGTLNNEQFF.

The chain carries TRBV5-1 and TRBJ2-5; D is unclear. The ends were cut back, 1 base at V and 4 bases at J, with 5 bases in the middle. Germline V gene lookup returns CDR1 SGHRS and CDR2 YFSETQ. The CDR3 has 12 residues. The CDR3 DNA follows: TGCGCCAGCAGCTTGACTTCAGAGACCCAGTACTTC. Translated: CASSLTSETQYF.

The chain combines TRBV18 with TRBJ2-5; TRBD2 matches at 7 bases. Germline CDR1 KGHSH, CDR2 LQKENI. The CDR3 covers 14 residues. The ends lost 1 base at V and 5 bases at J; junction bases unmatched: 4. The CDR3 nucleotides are TGTGCCAGCTCACCACGGGAGGGCCTGGAGACCCAGTACTTC. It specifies CASSPREGLETQYF.

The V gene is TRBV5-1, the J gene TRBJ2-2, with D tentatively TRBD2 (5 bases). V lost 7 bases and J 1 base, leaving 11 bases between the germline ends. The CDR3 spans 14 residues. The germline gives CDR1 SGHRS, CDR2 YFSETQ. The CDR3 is CASRWGVNTGELFF. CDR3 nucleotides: TGCGCCAGCCGTTGGGGAGTGAACACCGGGGAGCTGTTTTTT.

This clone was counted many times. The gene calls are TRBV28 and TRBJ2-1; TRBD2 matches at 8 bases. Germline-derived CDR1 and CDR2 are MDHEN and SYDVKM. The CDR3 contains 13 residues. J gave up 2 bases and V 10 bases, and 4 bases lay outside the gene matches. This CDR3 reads CAIQRETYNEQFF. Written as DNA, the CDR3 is TGTGCCATTCAGCGGGAGACCTACAATGAGCAGTTCTTC.

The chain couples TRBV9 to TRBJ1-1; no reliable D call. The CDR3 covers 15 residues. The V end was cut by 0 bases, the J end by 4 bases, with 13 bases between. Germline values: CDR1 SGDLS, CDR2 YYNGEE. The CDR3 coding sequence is TGTGCCAGCAGCGTAGACGGAGGGAGGGTCACTGAAGCTTTCTTT. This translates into CASSVDGGRVTEAFF.

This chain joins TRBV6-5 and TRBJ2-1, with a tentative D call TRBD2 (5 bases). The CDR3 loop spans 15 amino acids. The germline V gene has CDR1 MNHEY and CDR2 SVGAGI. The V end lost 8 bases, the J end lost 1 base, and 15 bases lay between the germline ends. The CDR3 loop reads CASHGGEWSYNEQFF. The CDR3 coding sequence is TGTGCCAGCCATGGTGGGGAGTGGTCCTACAATGAGCAGTTCTTC.

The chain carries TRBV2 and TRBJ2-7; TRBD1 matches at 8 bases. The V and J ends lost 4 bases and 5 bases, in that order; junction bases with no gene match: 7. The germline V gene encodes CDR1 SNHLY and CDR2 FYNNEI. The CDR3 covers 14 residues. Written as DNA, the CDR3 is TGTGCCAGCAGTGGAGAGACAGGGGCGGACGAGCAGTACTTC. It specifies CASSGETGADEQYF.

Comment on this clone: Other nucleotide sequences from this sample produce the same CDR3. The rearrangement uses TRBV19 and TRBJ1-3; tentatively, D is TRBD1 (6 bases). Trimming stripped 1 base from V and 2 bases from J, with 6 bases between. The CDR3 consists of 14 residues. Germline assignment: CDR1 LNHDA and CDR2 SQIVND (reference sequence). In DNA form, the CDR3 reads TGTGCCAGTAGTATAGGGGGGCCTGGAAACACCATATATTTT. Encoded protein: CASSIGGPGNTIYF.

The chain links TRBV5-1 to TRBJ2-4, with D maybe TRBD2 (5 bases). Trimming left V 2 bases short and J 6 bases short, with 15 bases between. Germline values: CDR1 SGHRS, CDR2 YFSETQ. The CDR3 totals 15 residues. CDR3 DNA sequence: TGCGCCAGCAGCTTAGGGAGCGCGACCCCAAACATTCAGTACTTC. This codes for CASSLGSATPNIQYF.

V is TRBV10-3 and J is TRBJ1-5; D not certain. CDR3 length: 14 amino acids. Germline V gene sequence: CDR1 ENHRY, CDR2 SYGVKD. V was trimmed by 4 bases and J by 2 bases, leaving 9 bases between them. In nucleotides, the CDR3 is TGTGCCATCAGTGCGAACCCAGGCAATCAGCCCCAGCATTTT. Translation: CAISANPGNQPQHF.

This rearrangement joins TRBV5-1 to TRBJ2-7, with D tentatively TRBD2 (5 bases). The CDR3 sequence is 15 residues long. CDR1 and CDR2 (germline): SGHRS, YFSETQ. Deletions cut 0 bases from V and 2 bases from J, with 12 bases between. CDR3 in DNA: TGCGCCAGCAGCTTGGCGATAACCGGGGCCTACGAGCAGTACTTC. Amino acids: CASSLAITGAYEQYF.

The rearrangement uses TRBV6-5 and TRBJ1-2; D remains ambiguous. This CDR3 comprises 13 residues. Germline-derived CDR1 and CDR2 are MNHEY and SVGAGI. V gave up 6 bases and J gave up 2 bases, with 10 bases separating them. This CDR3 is CASSLNRNYGYTF. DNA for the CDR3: TGTGCCAGCAGCCTTAACAGAAACTATGGCTACACCTTC.

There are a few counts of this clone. DNA of the CDR3: TGTGCCAGTAGTATAGGTCGGGACAGGTCCTATGGCTACACCTTC. Translated: CASSIGRDRSYGYTF. The V and J genes are TRBV19 and TRBJ1-2; 8 bases map to TRBD1. The J segment lost 4 bases and the V segment lost 1 base, leaving 5 bases of the junction unmatched. CDR1 and CDR2 from the germline V gene are LNHDA and SQIVND (reference sequence). This CDR3 is 15 amino acids long.

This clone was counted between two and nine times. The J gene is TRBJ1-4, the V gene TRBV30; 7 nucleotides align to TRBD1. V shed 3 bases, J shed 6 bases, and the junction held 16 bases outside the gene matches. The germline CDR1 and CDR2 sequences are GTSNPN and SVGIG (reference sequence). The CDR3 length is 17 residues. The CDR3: CAWSGRGRGRGDEKLFF. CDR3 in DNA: TGTGCCTGGAGCGGTCGGGGACGGGGCAGGGGGGATGAAAAACTGTTTTTT.

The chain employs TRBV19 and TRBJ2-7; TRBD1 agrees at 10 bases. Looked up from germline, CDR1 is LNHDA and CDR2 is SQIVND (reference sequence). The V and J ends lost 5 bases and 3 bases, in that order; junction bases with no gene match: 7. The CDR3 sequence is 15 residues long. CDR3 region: CASSSSGTGVYEQYF. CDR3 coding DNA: TGTGCCAGTAGTTCCTCCGGGACAGGGGTCTACGAGCAGTACTTC.

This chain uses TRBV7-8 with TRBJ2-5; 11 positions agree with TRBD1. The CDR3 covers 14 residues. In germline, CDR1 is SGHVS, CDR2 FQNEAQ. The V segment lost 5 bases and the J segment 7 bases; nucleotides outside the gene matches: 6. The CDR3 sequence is CASSGTGGTGTQYF. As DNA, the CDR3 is TGTGCCAGCAGCGGGACAGGGGGGACCGGGACCCAGTACTTC.